These 23 T cell receptor beta chains came from one sample sequenced in a study of human T cells and chemical hapten exposure. Via MiXCR, TCRdb re-called the RACE reads, giving one row per CDR3 protein. This repertoire shows 89,000 or so distinct CDR3 sequences, 8.5% found once; its top ten account for 2.6%. As for time point: pre-sensitization, week 0. Noted treatment: therapeutic diphenylcyclopropenone sensitization with weekly scalp DPC. This specimen consisted of whole blood, obtained in connection with sensitization to the hapten diphenylcyclopropenone (DPC). All receptors derive from a man aged 35-49 years with alopecia areata. Some clones in this sample may be carry-over from other donors' samples.

This rearrangement joins TRBV29-1 to TRBJ2-1; D gene ambiguous. This CDR3 spans 13 amino acids. Germline V CDR1 and CDR2: SQVTM, ANQGSEA. Trimming left V 2 bases short and J 0 bases short, with 5 bases between. The CDR3 sequence is CSVERSSYNEQFF. As DNA, the CDR3 is TGCAGCGTTGAACGGAGCTCCTACAATGAGCAGTTCTTC.

This clonotype was detected many times. This chain connects TRBV7-9 to TRBJ2-3; 8 positions agree with TRBD1. J gave up 0 bases and V 6 bases, and 8 bases lay outside the gene matches. Germline V gene lookup returns CDR1 SEHNR and CDR2 FQNEAQ (reference sequence). This CDR3 spans 16 amino acids. As DNA, the CDR3 is TGTGCCAGCAGAACCACCCGGACAGGGAGCACAGATACGCAGTATTTT. Translated: CASRTTRTGSTDTQYF.

The V and J genes are TRBV20-1 and TRBJ2-3, with D possibly TRBD2 on 6 matching bases. This CDR3 comprises 14 residues. Germline assignment: CDR1 DFQATT and CDR2 SNEGSKA (reference sequence). V dropped 6 bases and J dropped 2 bases, with 15 bases sitting between them. DNA of the CDR3: TGCAGTGCGAAACCGGGACTCCACACAGATACGCAGTATTTT. Translating it yields CSAKPGLHTDTQYF.

Many counts were recorded for this clonotype. This chain links TRBV29-1 with TRBJ1-1, with D tentatively TRBD1 (5 bases). Trimming cost V 6 bases and J 4 bases, with 15 bases left between them. In germline, CDR1 is SQVTM, CDR2 ANQGSEA. The CDR3 totals 13 residues. CDR3 loop: CSVELQAGTEAFF. The CDR3 DNA follows: TGCAGCGTCGAACTACAGGCGGGCACTGAAGCTTTCTTT.

The chain combines TRBV27 with TRBJ2-3; 7 positions match TRBD2. CDR1 is MNHEY and CDR2 is SMNVEV in the germline V gene (reference sequence). Losses at the gene ends were 6 bases for V and 4 bases for J; bases not matched to a gene: 10. The length of the CDR3 is 15 residues. The CDR3 loop is CASRPFTSESDTQYF. The CDR3 DNA is TGTGCCAGCAGGCCCTTCACTAGCGAGTCAGATACGCAGTATTTT.

This clonotype was recorded many times. The chain combines TRBV30 with TRBJ2-3, with 8 bases matching TRBD1. Germline CDR1 and CDR2: GTSNPN and SVGIG (reference sequence). This CDR3 region has 13 residues. V shed 4 bases and J 5 bases; nucleotides not matched to a gene: 5. CDR3 sequence reads: CAWKQGALDTQYF. CDR3 coding DNA: TGTGCCTGGAAGCAGGGGGCGTTAGATACGCAGTATTTT.

On this clonotype: This may stem from a read error, because a much larger clone lies one nucleotide away. This sequence joins TRBV28 and TRBJ2-5; D is undetermined. This CDR3 is 11 amino acids long. CDR1 is MDHEN, CDR2 SYDVKM, per germline. V gave up 7 bases and J gave up 7 bases, with 10 bases separating them. CDR3 protein: CASIHGPTQYF. DNA of the CDR3: TGTGCCAGCATCCATGGTCCGACCCAGTACTTC.

This clonotype was observed a handful of times. The chain employs TRBV29-1 and TRBJ2-1; D may be TRBD1 (6 bases). Trimming stripped 2 bases from V and 8 bases from J, with 13 bases between. Germline V gene data show CDR1 as SQVTM and CDR2 as ANQGSEA. The CDR3 is 13 amino acids. The CDR3 sequence: CSVERTAYDEQFF. In DNA, the CDR3 is TGCAGCGTTGAACGGACAGCGTACGATGAGCAGTTCTTC.

This clonotype was observed a handful of times. J is TRBJ1-3 and V is TRBV7-3; D is perhaps TRBD1 (6 bases). The CDR3 loop spans 14 amino acids. The ends were cut back, 5 bases at V and 0 bases at J, with 8 bases in the middle. Looked up from germline, CDR1 is SGHTA and CDR2 is FQGTGA. The CDR3 loop reads CASSPDSSGNTIYF. The DNA of the CDR3 is TGTGCCAGCAGCCCGGACAGCTCTGGAAACACCATATATTTT.

A single count supports this clonotype. The rearrangement joins TRBV27 to TRBJ2-7; 8 positions match TRBD2. The V and J ends lost 3 bases and 5 bases, in that order; junction bases with no gene match: 6. The CDR3 has 14 residues. Germline V lookup: CDR1 MNHEY, CDR2 SMNVEV (reference sequence). The CDR3 sequence: CASSLGAGENEQYF. The CDR3, as DNA: TGTGCCAGCAGTTTGGGAGCGGGAGAAAACGAGCAGTACTTC.

There are a few counts of this clonotype. J is TRBJ2-7 and V is TRBV20-1, with 8 positions matching TRBD2. This CDR3 is 16 amino acids long. The germline V gene encodes CDR1 DFQATT and CDR2 SNEGSKA (reference sequence). V shed 5 bases and J 5 bases; nucleotides not matched to a gene: 17. CDR3 region: CSAPEFLAGSSDEQYF. In DNA, the CDR3 is TGCAGTGCTCCCGAATTTTTAGCGGGATCGTCGGACGAGCAGTACTTC.

This clonotype has a count of ten or more. The rearrangement uses TRBV20-1 and TRBJ1-4, with TRBD1 identical over 10 bases. The germline V gene encodes CDR1 DFQATT and CDR2 SNEGSKA (reference sequence). This CDR3 has 16 amino acids. V lost 0 bases, J lost 6 bases, and 7 bases stayed unmatched. The CDR3: CSARDHTDRGHEKLFF. Here the CDR3 DNA reads TGCAGTGCTAGAGATCATACCGACAGGGGGCATGAAAAACTGTTTTTT.

The table lists this clonotype with a few counts. The V and J genes are TRBV6-5 and TRBJ2-4; the D gene is possibly TRBD2 (6 bases). The CDR3 has 14 residues. The V gene's germline CDR1 is MNHEY and CDR2 SVGAGI. Trimming pared 7 bases from V and 1 base from J, leaving 11 bases between. The CDR3 coding sequence is TGTGCCAGCATCGCCGCGGGGGCCAAAAACATTCAGTACTTC. Protein sequence: CASIAAGAKNIQYF.

The chain joins TRBV5-1 to TRBJ2-5, with D possibly being TRBD1 or TRBD2 (5 bases each). Germline assignment: CDR1 SGHRS and CDR2 YFSETQ. CDR3 length equals 13 residues. Between the trimmed V and J ends, which lost 6 bases and 0 bases, there was a span of 9 bases. The CDR3: CASTGTDQETQYF. The CDR3 DNA is TGCGCCAGCACCGGGACGGACCAAGAGACCCAGTACTTC. The full variable domain, rest sourced from reference TRBV5-1 and TRBJ2-5, is KAGVTQTPRYLIKTRGQQVTLSCSPISGHRSVSWYQQTPGQGLQFLFEYFSETQRNKGNFPGRFSGRQFSNSRSEMNVSTLELGDSALYLCASTGTDQETQYFGPGTRLLVL.

The chain uses TRBV30 and TRBJ2-6; D remains unclear. Germline V gene data show CDR1 as GTSNPN and CDR2 as SVGIG (reference sequence). Trimming shortened V by 8 bases and J by 1 base, and 15 bases separated the two germline ends. This CDR3 spans 15 amino acids. The CDR3: CATPNTESGANVLTF. The DNA for the CDR3 is TGTGCCACCCCAAATACGGAATCTGGGGCCAACGTCCTGACTTTC.

This clonotype occurred a few times. The rearrangement uses TRBV24-1 and TRBJ2-3; TRBD1 is a possible D gene (6 bases). Germline V gives CDR1 KGHDR, CDR2 SFDVKD. V lost 0 bases to trimming and J lost 4 bases, with 7 bases between them. The CDR3 has 14 amino acids. The CDR3 nucleotides are TGTGCCACCAGTGATTTGAGGACAGCAGATACGCAGTATTTT. Its protein product is CATSDLRTADTQYF.

This clonotype was detected many times. The V and J genes are TRBV12-3 or TRBV12-4 and TRBJ1-4; D uncertain. Trimming removed 3 bases from V and 0 bases from J, with 5 bases in between. There are 14 residues in the CDR3. CDR3 sequence reads: CASSLDATNEKLFF. The CDR3, as DNA: TGTGCCAGCAGTTTGGACGCAACTAATGAAAAACTGTTTTTT.

The rearrangement joins TRBV7-2 to TRBJ2-3; 9 nucleotides match TRBD2. J gave up 4 bases and V 5 bases, and 16 bases lay outside the gene matches. Germline loops: CDR1 SGHTA, CDR2 FQGNSA. This CDR3 has 18 residues. In nucleotides, the CDR3 is TGTGCCAGCAGCCTGACGGAACAGATCTTAGCGGGAGCAGATACGCAGTATTTT. This codes for CASSLTEQILAGADTQYF.

The chain employs TRBV12-3 or TRBV12-4 and TRBJ2-3; perhaps TRBD1 as D (5 bases). The CDR3 extends over 15 amino acids. The V end lost 8 bases, the J end lost 2 bases, and 17 bases lay between the germline ends. DNA for the CDR3: TGTGCCAGCTGTCTTCAGGACACTGACACAGATACGCAGTATTTT. This translates into CASCLQDTDTDTQYF.

The sample holds many counts of this clonotype. J is TRBJ1-1 and V is TRBV29-1; D gene unclear. The germline gives CDR1 SQVTM, CDR2 ANQGSEA. V was cut by 7 bases and J by 3 bases, with 18 bases left in between. The CDR3 loop spans 14 amino acids. CDR3 loop: CSADNPDMDTEAFF. CDR3 sequence (DNA): TGCAGCGCCGATAACCCCGACATGGACACTGAAGCTTTCTTT. Complete variable domain (other parts from reference TRBV29-1 and TRBJ1-1): SAVISQKPSRDICQRGTSLTIQCQVDSQVTMMFWYRQQPGQSLTLIATANQGSEATYESGFVIDKFPISRPNLTFSTLTVSNMSPEDSSIYLCSADNPDMDTEAFFGQGTRLTVV.

This clonotype was picked up a small number of times. J is TRBJ2-7 and V is TRBV5-1; TRBD2 agrees at 11 bases. The CDR3 consists of 14 residues. Germline assignment: CDR1 SGHRS and CDR2 YFSETQ. Unmatched junction bases numbered 6, after V lost 4 bases and J lost 6 bases. The CDR3 spells CASSVLAGESEQYF. The CDR3 nucleotides read TGCGCCAGCAGCGTACTAGCGGGAGAGTCCGAGCAGTACTTC.

Many counts were recorded for this clonotype. V is TRBV28 and J is TRBJ2-5; 7 nucleotides agree with TRBD2. After removal of 2 bases from V and 7 bases from J, the junction contained 16 bases not matched to a gene. CDR3 length equals 17 residues. CDR1 and CDR2 (germline): MDHEN, SYDVKM. The CDR3 nucleotides are TGTGCCAGCAGTTTACCCGCTAGCGGAATGTTCACGGGGACCCAGTACTTC. Translation: CASSLPASGMFTGTQYF.

For this clonotype: One junction end does not reproduce the germline sequence, and a read error may be involved. The chain uses TRBV7-7 and TRBJ2-1; 9 bases agree with TRBD2. CDR1 is SSHAT and CDR2 is FNYEAQ in the germline V gene (reference sequence). The CDR3 contains 15 residues. CDR3 nucleotide sequence: TGTGCTAGCAGTTCCGGGACTAGCTATACCGATGAGCAGTTCTTC. Translation gives CASSSGTSYTDEQFF. Full variable domain (remainder filled in from reference TRBV7-7 and TRBJ2-1): GAGVSQSPRYKVTKRGQDVTLRCDPISSHATLYWYQQALGQGPEFLTYFNYEAQPDKSGLPSDRFSAERPEGSISTLTIQRTEQRDSAMYRCASSSGTSYTDEQFFGPGTRLTVL.